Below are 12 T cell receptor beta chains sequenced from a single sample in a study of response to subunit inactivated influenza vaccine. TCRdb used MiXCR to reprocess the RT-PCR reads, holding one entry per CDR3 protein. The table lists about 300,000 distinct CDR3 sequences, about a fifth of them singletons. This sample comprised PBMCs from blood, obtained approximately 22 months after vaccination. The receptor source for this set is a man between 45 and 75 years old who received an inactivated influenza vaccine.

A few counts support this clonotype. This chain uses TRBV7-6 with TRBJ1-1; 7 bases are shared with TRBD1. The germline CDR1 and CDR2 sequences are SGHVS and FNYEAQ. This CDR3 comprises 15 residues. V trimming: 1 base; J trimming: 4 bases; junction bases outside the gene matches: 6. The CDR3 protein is CASSLVTQGGTEAFF. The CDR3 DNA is TGTGCCAGCAGCTTAGTGACCCAGGGGGGCACTGAAGCTTTCTTT. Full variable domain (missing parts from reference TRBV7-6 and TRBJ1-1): GAGVSQSPRYKVTKRGQDVALRCDPISGHVSLYWYRQALGQGPEFLTYFNYEAQQDKSGLPNDRFSAERPEGSISTLTIQRTEQRDSAMYRCASSLVTQGGTEAFFGQGTRLTVV.

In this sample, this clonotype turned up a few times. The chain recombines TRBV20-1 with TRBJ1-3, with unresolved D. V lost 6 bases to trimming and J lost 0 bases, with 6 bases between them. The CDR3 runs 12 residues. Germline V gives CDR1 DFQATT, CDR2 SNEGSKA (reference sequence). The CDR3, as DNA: TGCAGTGCCGAATTCTCTGGAAACACCATATATTTT. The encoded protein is CSAEFSGNTIYF.

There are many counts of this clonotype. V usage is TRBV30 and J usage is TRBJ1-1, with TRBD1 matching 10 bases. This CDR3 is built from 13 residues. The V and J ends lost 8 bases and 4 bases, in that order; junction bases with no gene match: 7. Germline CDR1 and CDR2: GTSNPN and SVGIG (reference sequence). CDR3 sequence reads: CARDRGMVTEAFF. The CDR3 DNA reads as TGTGCCCGGGACAGGGGTATGGTCACTGAAGCTTTCTTT.

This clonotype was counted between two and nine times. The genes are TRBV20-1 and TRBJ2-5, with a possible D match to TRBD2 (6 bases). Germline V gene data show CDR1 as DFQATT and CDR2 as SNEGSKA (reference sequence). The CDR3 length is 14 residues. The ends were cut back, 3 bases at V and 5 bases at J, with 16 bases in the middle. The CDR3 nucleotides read TGCAGTGCTAGGGTGGCGGGGATGGTGGAGACCCAGTACTTC. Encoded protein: CSARVAGMVETQYF.

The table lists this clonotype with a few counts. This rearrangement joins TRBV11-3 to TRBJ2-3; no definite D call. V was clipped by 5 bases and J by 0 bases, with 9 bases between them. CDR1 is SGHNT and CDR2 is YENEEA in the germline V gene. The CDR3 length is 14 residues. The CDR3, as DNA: TGTGCCAGCAGCCCCGACAAGAGCACAGATACGCAGTATTTT. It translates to CASSPDKSTDTQYF. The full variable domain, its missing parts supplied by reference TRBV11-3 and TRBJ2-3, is EAGVVQSPRYKIIEKKQPVAFWCNPISGHNTLYWYLQNLGQGPELLIRYENEEAVDDSQLPKDRFSAERLKGVDSTLKIQPAELGDSAVYLCASSPDKSTDTQYFGPGTRLTVL.

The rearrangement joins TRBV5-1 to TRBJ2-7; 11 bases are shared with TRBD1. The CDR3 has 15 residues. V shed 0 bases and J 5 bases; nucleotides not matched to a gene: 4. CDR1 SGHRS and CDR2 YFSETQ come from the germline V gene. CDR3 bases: TGCGCCAGCAGCTTGGTGGACAGGGGGCCCGACGAGCAGTACTTC. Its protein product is CASSLVDRGPDEQYF.

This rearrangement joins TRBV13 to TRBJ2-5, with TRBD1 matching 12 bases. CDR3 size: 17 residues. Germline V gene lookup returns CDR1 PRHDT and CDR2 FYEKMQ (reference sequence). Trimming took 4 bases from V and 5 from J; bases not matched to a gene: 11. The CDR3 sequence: CASSSIPGQGAGETQYF. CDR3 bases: TGTGCCAGCAGCTCAATTCCGGGACAGGGGGCGGGGGAGACCCAGTACTTC. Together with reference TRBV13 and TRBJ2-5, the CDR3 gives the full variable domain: AAGVIQSPRHLIKEKRETATLKCYPIPRHDTVYWYQQGPGQDPQFLISFYEKMQSDKGSIPDRFSAQQFSDYHSELNMSSLELGDSALYFCASSSIPGQGAGETQYFGPGTRLLVL.

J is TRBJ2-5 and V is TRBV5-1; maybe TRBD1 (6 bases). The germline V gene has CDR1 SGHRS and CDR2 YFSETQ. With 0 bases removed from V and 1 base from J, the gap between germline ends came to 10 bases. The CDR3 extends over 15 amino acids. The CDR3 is CASSLVGQPQETQYF. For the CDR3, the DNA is TGCGCCAGCAGCTTGGTCGGACAGCCCCAAGAGACCCAGTACTTC.

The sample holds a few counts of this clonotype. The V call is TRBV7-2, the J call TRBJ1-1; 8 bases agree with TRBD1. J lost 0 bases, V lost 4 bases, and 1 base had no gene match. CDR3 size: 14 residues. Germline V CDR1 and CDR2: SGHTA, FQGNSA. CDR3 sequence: CASSWTGMNTEAFF. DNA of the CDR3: TGTGCCAGCAGCTGGACAGGGATGAACACTGAAGCTTTCTTT.

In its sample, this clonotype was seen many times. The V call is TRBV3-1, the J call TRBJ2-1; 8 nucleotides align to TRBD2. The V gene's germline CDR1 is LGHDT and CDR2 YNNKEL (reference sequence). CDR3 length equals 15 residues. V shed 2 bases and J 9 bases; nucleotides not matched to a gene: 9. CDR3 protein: CASSQKGLGWGEQFF. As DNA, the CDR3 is TGTGCCAGCAGCCAAAAGGGACTAGGTTGGGGTGAGCAGTTCTTC.

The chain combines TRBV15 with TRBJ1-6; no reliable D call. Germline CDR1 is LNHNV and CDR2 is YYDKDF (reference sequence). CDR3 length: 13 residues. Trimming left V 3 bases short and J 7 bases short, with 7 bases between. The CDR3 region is CATSSGRNSPLHF. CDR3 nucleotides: TGTGCCACCAGCAGCGGTCGGAATTCACCCCTCCACTTT.

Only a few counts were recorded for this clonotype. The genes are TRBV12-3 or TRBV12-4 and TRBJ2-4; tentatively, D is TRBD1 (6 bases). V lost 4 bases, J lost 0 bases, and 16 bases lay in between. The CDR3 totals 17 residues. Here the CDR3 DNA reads TGTGCCAGCAGTTCACAGGGTCAACCCGTAGCCAAAAACATTCAGTACTTC. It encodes CASSSQGQPVAKNIQYF.